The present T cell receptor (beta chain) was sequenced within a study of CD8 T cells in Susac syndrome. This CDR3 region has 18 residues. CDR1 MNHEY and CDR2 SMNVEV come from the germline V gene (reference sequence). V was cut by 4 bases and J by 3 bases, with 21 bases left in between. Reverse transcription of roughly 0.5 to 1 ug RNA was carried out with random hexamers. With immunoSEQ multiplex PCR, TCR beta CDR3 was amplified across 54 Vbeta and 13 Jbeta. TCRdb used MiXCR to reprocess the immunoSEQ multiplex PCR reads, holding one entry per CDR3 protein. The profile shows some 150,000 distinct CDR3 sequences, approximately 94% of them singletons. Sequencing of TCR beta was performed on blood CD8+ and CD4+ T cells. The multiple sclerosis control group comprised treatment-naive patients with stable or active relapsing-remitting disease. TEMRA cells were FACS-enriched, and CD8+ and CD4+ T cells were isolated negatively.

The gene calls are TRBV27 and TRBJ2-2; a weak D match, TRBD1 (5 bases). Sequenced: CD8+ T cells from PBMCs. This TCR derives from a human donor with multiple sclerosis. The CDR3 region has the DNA TGTGCCAGCAGTTCTACGTCACCCCTCACAGGCTACACCGGGGAGCTGTTTTTT. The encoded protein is CASSSTSPLTGYTGELFF.